This T cell receptor beta chain was sequenced during a study of blood T cell repertoires in COVID-19 (dated by TCRdb to 2020 to 2021). With regard to the full study: Samples covering the acute and convalescent phases of COVID-19 were provided by collaborators in the United States, Italy and Spain. The material from the prospective study consisted of cDNA or gDNA derived from T cells, B-cell-depleted T cells, or PBMCs. Deeply sampled blood TCRbeta repertoires from subjects exposed to, actively infected with, or recovered from COVID-19 were included in the dataset. The repertoires were released in a freely available public database meant as a resource for research on the immune response to SARS-CoV-2. Samples were obtained from the ongoing ImmuneRACE study (first 160 participants) and from roughly 1,300 subjects provided by 6 global collaborators. The sample metadata nearly always contained a de-identified subject ID, COVID-19 status, age in years and sex. Where available, HLA class I and class II types were taken from metadata supplied by the sample provider and were not determined by assay-based typing.

As concerns this clone: Its antigen remains unidentified. It has no much larger one-base neighbor in the sample; base qualities were not kept.

The CDR1 and CDR2 encoded by the germline V gene are KGHSH and LQKENI. Spanning cysteine to phenylalanine, the CDR3 consists of 15 amino acids. Left in the record is the CDR3 DNA by itself, 45 bases read in frame from the first base. The germline V and J ends show losses of 5 bases and 6 bases respectively, and no gene match explains 7 bases of the junction. The immunoSEQ Assay, a bias-controlled multiplex PCR, was used to amplify TCRbeta CDR3 regions from genomic DNA. On the authors' methods: Within the assay, amplification of reference gene primers was used to estimate how many nucleated cells each sample contained. To quantify the absolute abundance of each unique TCRbeta CDR3 rearrangement, sequence reads were collapsed and filtered. For each sample, productive Simpson clonality was calculated as the square root of Simpson's diversity index over productive rearrangements. Not all clones reach the TCRdb copy of this immuneACCESS table, which keeps in-frame sequences only. Checked studies attribute under half of the gap to unresolved V genes and leave the rest unexplained. The DNA gave D and trimming, while V, J and clone size come from that table. Within this sample are about 100,000 clones, with 70% to 85% of them counted one time only. Together, the top ten hold approximately 9.9% of the sample.

The paper as a whole reports these results and caveats: Clinical and demographic metadata were provided uncurated, with the amount varying by source and participant.

Collaborating institutions collected whole blood in K2EDTA tubes following their own protocols. For TCRbeta analysis, collaborators shipped samples in one of three forms: frozen whole blood, isolated PBMCs, or DNA extracted from either of those sample types. The chain is made from TRBV18 and TRBJ2-5; 12 middle bases align to TRBD1. The sequenced sample consisted of peripheral blood. The clonotype comes from a man in his sixties with active or convalescent COVID-19. The encoded CDR3 is CASSDGTGGAKTQYF. DNA sequence: TGTGCCAGCTCAGACGGGACAGGGGGCGCGAAGACCCAGTACTTC.